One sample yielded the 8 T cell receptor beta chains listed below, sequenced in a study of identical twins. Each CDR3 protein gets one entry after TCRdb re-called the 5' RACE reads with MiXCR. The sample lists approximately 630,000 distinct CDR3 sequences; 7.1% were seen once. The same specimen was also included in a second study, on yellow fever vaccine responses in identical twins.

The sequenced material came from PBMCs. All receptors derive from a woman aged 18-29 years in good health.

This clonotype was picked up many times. CDR3 protein: CAISGAGEDYNEQFF. The DNA of the CDR3 is TGTGCCATCAGTGGGGCGGGAGAGGACTACAATGAGCAGTTCTTC. This chain links TRBV10-3 with TRBJ2-1; 7 bases agree with TRBD2. Germline V lookup: CDR1 ENHRY, CDR2 SYGVKD. The CDR3 consists of 15 residues. V lost 4 bases and J lost 3; bases outside the gene matches: 6.

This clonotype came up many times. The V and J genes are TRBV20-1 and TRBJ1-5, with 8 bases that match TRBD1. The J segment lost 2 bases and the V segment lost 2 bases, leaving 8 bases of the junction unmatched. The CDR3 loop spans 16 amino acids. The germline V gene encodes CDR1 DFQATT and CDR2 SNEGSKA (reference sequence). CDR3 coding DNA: TGCAGTGCTAGACCCCCCCTGACAGGGGGCAATCAGCCCCAGCATTTT. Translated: CSARPPLTGGNQPQHF.

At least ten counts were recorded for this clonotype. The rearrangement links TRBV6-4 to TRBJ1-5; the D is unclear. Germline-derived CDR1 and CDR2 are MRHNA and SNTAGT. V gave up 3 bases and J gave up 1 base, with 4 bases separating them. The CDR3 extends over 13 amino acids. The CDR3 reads CASSEGSNQPQHF. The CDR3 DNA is TGTGCCAGCAGTGAGGGGAGCAATCAGCCCCAGCATTTT.

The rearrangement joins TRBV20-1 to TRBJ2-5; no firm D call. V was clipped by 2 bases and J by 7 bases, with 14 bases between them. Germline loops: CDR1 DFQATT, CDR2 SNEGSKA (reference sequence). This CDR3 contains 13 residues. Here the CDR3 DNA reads TGCAGTGCTAGATGGACGCTGGTTGGGACCCAGTACTTC. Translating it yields CSARWTLVGTQYF.

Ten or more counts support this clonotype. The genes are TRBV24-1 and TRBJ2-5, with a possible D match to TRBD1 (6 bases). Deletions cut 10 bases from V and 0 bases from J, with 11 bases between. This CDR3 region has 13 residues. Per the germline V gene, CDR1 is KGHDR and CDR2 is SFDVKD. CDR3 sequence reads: CATTQGHQETQYF. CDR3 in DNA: TGTGCCACGACACAGGGACACCAAGAGACCCAGTACTTC.

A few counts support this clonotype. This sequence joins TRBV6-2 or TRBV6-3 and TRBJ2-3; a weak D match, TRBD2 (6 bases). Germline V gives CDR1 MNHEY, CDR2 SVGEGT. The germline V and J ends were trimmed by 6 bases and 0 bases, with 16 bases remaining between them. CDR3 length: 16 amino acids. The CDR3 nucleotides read TGTGCCAGCAGCCAAGCCCGACTAGGGAGCACAGATACGCAGTATTTT. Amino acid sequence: CASSQARLGSTDTQYF.

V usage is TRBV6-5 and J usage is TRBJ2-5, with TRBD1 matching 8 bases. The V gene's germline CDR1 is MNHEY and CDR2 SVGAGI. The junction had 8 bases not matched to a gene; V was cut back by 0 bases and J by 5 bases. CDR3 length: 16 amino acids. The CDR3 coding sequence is TGTGCCAGCAGTTACTCGGACAGGGTTCCTCCCGAGACCCAGTACTTC. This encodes CASSYSDRVPPETQYF.

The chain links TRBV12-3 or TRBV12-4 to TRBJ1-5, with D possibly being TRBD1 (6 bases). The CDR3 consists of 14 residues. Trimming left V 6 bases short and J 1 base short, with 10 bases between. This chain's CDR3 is CASRQGMSNQPQHF. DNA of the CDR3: TGTGCCAGCAGACAGGGTATGAGCAATCAGCCCCAGCATTTT.